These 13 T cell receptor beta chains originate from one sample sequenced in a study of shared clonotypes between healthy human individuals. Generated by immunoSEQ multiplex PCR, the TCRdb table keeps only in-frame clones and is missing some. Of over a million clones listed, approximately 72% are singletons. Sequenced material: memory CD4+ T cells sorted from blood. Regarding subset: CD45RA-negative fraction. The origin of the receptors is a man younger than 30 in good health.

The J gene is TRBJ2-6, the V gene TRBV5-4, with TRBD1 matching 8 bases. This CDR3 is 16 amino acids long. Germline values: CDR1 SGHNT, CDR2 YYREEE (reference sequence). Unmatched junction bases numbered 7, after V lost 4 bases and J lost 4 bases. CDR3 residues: CASSLTGARGANVLTF. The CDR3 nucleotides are TGTGCCAGCAGCCTGACAGGGGCTCGCGGGGCCAACGTCCTGACTTTC.

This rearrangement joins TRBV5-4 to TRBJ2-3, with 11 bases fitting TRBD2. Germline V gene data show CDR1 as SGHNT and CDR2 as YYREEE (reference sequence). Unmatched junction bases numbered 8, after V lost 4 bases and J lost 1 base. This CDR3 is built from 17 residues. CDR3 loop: CASSPGASGGRTDTQYF. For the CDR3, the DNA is TGTGCCAGCAGCCCAGGGGCTAGCGGGGGGCGCACAGATACGCAGTATTTT.

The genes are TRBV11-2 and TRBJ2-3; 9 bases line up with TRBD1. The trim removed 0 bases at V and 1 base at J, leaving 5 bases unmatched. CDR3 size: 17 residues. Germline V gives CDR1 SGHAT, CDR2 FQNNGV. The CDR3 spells CASSLDLWTGGTDTQYF. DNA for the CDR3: TGTGCCAGCAGCTTAGATCTCTGGACAGGGGGCACAGATACGCAGTATTTT.

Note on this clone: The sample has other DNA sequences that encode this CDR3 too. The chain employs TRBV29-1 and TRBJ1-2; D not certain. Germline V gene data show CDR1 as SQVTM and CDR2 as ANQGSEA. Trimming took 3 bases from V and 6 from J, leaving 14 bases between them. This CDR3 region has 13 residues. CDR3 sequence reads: CSVEQGGSNGYTF. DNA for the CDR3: TGCAGCGTTGAGCAAGGAGGTTCGAATGGCTACACCTTC. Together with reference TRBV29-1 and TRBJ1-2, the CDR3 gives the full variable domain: SAVISQKPSRDICQRGTSLTIQCQVDSQVTMMFWYRQQPGQSLTLIATANQGSEATYESGFVIDKFPISRPNLTFSTLTVSNMSPEDSSIYLCSVEQGGSNGYTFGSGTRLTVV.

In nucleotides, the CDR3 is TGTGCCACCAGCAGAGATCAACGGAACACTGAAGCTTTCTTT. Encoded protein: CATSRDQRNTEAFF. The chain recombines TRBV15 with TRBJ1-1; D unclear. V lost 0 bases and J 1 base, leaving 6 bases between the germline ends. The CDR3 spans 14 residues. The germline CDR1 and CDR2 sequences are LNHNV and YYDKDF (reference sequence).

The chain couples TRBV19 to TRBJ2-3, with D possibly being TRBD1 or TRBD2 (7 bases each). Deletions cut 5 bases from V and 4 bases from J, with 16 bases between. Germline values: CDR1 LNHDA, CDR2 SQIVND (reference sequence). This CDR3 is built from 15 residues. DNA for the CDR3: TGTGCCAGTAGTTTATCGACAGGGAGGGCAGATACGCAGTATTTT. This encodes CASSLSTGRADTQYF. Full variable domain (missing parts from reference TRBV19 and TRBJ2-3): DGGITQSPKYLFRKEGQNVTLSCEQNLNHDAMYWYRQDPGQGLRLIYYSQIVNDFQKGDIAEGYSVSREKKESFPLTVTSAQKNPTAFYLCASSLSTGRADTQYFGPGTRLTVL.

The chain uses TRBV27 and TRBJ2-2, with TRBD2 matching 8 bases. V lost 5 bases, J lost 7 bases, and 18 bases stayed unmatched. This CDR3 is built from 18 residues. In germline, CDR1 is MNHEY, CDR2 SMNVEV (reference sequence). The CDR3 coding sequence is TGTGCCAGCAGTCGCGAACCCTCCCCGGGGGGGCGGTTCGGGGAGCTGTTTTTT. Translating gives CASSREPSPGGRFGELFF.

CDR3 protein: CASSLPGVAGGLKNIQYF. The CDR3 DNA is TGTGCCAGCAGTTTACCCGGGGTAGCGGGGGGCCTCAAAAACATTCAGTACTTC. The chain recombines TRBV27 with TRBJ2-4, with 10 nucleotides matching TRBD2. Germline V gene data show CDR1 as MNHEY and CDR2 as SMNVEV (reference sequence). CDR3 length equals 18 residues. J was trimmed by 3 bases and V by 2 bases; bases with no gene match: 10.

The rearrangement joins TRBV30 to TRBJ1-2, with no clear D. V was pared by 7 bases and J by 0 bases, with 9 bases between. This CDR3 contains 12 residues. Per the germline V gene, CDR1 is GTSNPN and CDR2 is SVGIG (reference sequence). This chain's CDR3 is CAYDGSNYGYTF. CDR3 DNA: TGTGCCTATGATGGGTCTAACTATGGCTACACCTTC.

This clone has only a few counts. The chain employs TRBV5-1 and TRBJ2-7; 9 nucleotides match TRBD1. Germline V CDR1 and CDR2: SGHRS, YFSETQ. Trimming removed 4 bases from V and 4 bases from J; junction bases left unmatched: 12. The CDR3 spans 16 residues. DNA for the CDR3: TGCGCCAGCAGCGCCGGACAGGGGTCTATAGGGTACGAGCAGTACTTC. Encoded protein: CASSAGQGSIGYEQYF.

The CDR3 bases are TGCGCCAGCAGCCCCGGCGGGACAGACACCAGGGAGACCCAGTACTTC. Amino acid sequence: CASSPGGTDTRETQYF. V is TRBV5-1 and J is TRBJ2-5; TRBD1 might be the D (7 bases). The CDR3 is made up of 16 amino acids. Germline lookup yields CDR1 SGHRS and CDR2 YFSETQ. V lost 4 bases, J lost 5 bases, and 21 bases lay in between.

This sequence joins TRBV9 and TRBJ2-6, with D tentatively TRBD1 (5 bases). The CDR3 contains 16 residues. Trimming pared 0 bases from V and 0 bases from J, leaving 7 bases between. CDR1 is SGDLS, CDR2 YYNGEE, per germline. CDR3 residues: CASSVGGLSGANVLTF. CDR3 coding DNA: TGTGCCAGCAGCGTAGGGGGCCTCTCTGGGGCCAACGTCCTGACTTTC.

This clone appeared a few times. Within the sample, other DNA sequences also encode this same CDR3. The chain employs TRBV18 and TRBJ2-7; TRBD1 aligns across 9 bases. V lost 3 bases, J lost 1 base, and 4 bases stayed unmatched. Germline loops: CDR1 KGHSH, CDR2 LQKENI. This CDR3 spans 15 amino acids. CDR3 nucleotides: TGTGCCAGCTCACCTACCGGGACAGGGTCCTACGAGCAGTACTTC. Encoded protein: CASSPTGTGSYEQYF.